The 8 T cell receptor beta chains reported below all come from one sample, sequenced in a study of PD-1 blockade in classical Hodgkin lymphoma. No patient escaped relapse after autologous stem cell transplantation, and brentuximab vedotin exposure varied. Clones were sequenced by immunoSEQ multiplex PCR, and TCRdb holds only the in-frame ones, with some missing. The sample has over 80,000 clones, roughly 89% seen once. The sample was peripheral blood mononuclear cells (PBMCs), taken at baseline. These receptors were collected from a human donor with classical Hodgkin lymphoma.

This chain uses TRBV28 with TRBJ2-5; D remains ambiguous. Trimming took off 5 bases at V and 7 bases at J, with 8 bases between the two ends. The germline V gene has CDR1 MDHEN and CDR2 SYDVKM. CDR3 length equals 11 residues. Here the CDR3 DNA reads TGTGCCAGCAGTCCGGCTAGGACCCAGTACTTC. Its protein is CASSPARTQYF.

This sequence joins TRBV7-9 and TRBJ1-5, with 9 bases matching TRBD1. Trimming took 7 bases from V and 6 from J; bases not matched to a gene: 10. The CDR3 totals 15 residues. Germline values: CDR1 SEHNR, CDR2 FQNEAQ (reference sequence). The DNA of the CDR3 is TGTGCCAGCACAATCGGGGACAGGGCGGGTCAGCCCCAGCATTTT. The encoded protein is CASTIGDRAGQPQHF.

V usage is TRBV6-5 and J usage is TRBJ1-1; no clear D gene. The germline V gene has CDR1 MNHEY and CDR2 SVGAGI. This CDR3 spans 16 amino acids. V dropped 4 bases and J dropped 1 base, with 16 bases sitting between them. The CDR3 sequence: CASSFEIGFENTEAFF. In nucleotides, the CDR3 is TGTGCCAGCAGTTTTGAAATAGGCTTTGAGAACACTGAAGCTTTCTTT.

The rearrangement uses TRBV28 and TRBJ2-1, with TRBD2 matching 7 bases. CDR3 size: 13 residues. Germline loops: CDR1 MDHEN, CDR2 SYDVKM. V trimming: 7 bases; J trimming: 4 bases; junction bases outside the gene matches: 4. The CDR3 sequence: CASTLAVYNEQFF. CDR3 DNA sequence: TGTGCCAGCACGCTAGCGGTTTACAATGAGCAGTTCTTC.

CDR3 nucleotide sequence: TGTGCCAGCAGCGGACAGGGTTGTCGAAGCAATCAGCCCCAGCATTTT. This translates into CASSGQGCRSNQPQHF. This rearrangement joins TRBV11-3 to TRBJ1-5, with 8 bases identical to TRBD1. This CDR3 region has 16 residues. CDR1 and CDR2 from the germline V gene are SGHNT and YENEEA. J gave up 1 base and V 5 bases, and 7 bases lay outside the gene matches.

The rearrangement links TRBV5-1 to TRBJ2-1; 8 bases align to TRBD2. In germline, CDR1 is SGHRS, CDR2 YFSETQ. The CDR3 length is 12 residues. The V segment lost 3 bases and the J segment 15 bases; nucleotides outside the gene matches: 8. CDR3 coding DNA: TGCGCCAGCAGCTCCACGGGAGGGGTTGGGTTCTTC. Translation gives CASSSTGGVGFF.

The V and J genes are TRBV5-1 and TRBJ2-3; D remains unclear. This CDR3 region has 16 residues. Germline V gene data show CDR1 as SGHRS and CDR2 as YFSETQ. The ends were cut back, 0 bases at V and 3 bases at J, with 14 bases in the middle. CDR3 DNA: TGCGCCAGCAGCTTGGACGCTAAGCTAAGTACAGATACGCAGTATTTT. It encodes CASSLDAKLSTDTQYF.

This rearrangement joins TRBV6-5 to TRBJ1-2, with D maybe TRBD1 (5 bases). The V and J ends lost 3 bases and 5 bases respectively, with 16 bases between them. Germline assignment: CDR1 MNHEY and CDR2 SVGAGI. This CDR3 comprises 15 residues. This chain's CDR3 is CASSYSRGAIYGYTF. CDR3 coding DNA: TGTGCCAGCAGTTATTCGCGGGGCGCGATTTATGGCTACACCTTC.